This note documents a single T cell receptor beta chain sequence. Its specific antigen is unknown. There are no base qualities to consult, and no much larger clone falls within one base. Relative to germline, V is 0 bases shorter and J is 2 bases shorter, with 11 bases between their ends. CDR1 and CDR2 (MNHEY, SVGAGI) derive from the germline V gene. Spanning cysteine to phenylalanine, the CDR3 consists of 15 amino acids. Solely the CDR3 DNA is kept, with 45 bases framed from the first base. The immunoSEQ Assay, a bias-controlled multiplex PCR, was used to amplify TCRbeta CDR3 regions from genomic DNA. On the study's bioinformatics: The number of nucleated cells in each sample was estimated from the amplification of reference gene primers within the assay. To quantify the absolute abundance of each unique TCRbeta CDR3 rearrangement, sequence reads were collapsed and filtered. Productive Simpson clonality was computed per sample as the square root of Simpson's diversity index over productive rearrangements. TCRdb stores this immuneACCESS table with in-frame sequences only. Part of the clones is absent; in the studies checked, under half of the shortfall reflects unresolved V genes, and no reason is known for the rest. From that table come the V and J calls and clone size; the DNA was used to work out D and trimming. The sample table shows 46,000 or so clones, and more than 75% are seen once. The ten largest make up about 20% of the sample.

These data belong to a study of blood T cell repertoires in COVID-19 (dated by TCRdb to 2019 to 2021). The study in broad terms: The collaborator samples originated in the United States, Italy and Spain and spanned the acute and convalescent phases of COVID-19. A de-identified subject ID, COVID-19 status, age in years and sex were almost always included in the sample metadata. The repertoires were made available in a free public database intended to serve as a resource for research on the immune response to SARS-CoV-2. Deeply sampled blood TCRbeta repertoires from subjects exposed to, actively infected with, or recovered from COVID-19 were included in the dataset. HLA class I and class II types, where available, came from metadata supplied by the sample provider rather than from assay-based typing. The samples were drawn from the first 160 participants of the ongoing ImmuneRACE study and from over a thousand subjects provided by 6 global collaborators. The prospective study material was composed of cDNA or gDNA derived from T cells, B-cell-depleted T cells, or PBMCs.

Whole blood was collected in K2EDTA tubes by collaborating institutions according to the institutions' own protocols. For TCRbeta analysis, collaborators shipped samples in one of three forms: frozen whole blood, isolated PBMCs, or DNA extracted from either of those sample types. General study outcomes and caveats: Clinical and demographic metadata were provided uncurated, with the amount varying by source and participant.

The receptor comes from a man between 65 and 85 years old with active COVID-19. The V and J genes are TRBV6-5 and TRBJ2-7; the D gene is unclear. The sequenced material came from peripheral blood. The nucleotide sequence is TGTGCCAGCAGTTACTCTAACCGCAGGCCCTACGAGCAGTACTTC. Translated, this is CASSYSNRRPYEQYF.